The entry below gives a single T cell receptor beta chain sequence along with its context. The sample comes from a study of T cell responses to AZD1222 COVID-19 vaccine. Germline V gene lookup returns CDR1 MDHEN and CDR2 SYDVKM. V lost 3 bases to trimming and J lost 1 base, with 7 bases between them. CDR3 length: 14 residues. Sequencing was performed with immunoSEQ multiplex PCR; in TCRdb, only in-frame clones are kept and a portion is missing. The data hold 150,000 to 200,000 clones, with 90% to 95% observed a single time. The specimen was peripheral blood, collected on day 0 of AZD1222 vaccination. The chain uses TRBV28 and TRBJ1-5, with no clear D. The receptor's source is an adult in good health. CDR3 in amino acids: CASSLPDSNQPQHF. The CDR3 bases are TGTGCCAGCAGTTTGCCGGACAGCAATCAGCCCCAGCATTTT. Full variable domain (rest looked up from reference TRBV28 and TRBJ1-5): DVKVTQSSRYLVKRTGEKVFLECVQDMDHENMFWYRQDPGLGLRLIYFSYDVKMKEKGDIPEGYSVSREKKERFSLILESASTNQTSMYLCASSLPDSNQPQHFGDGTRLSIL.